The entry that follows covers one TCR beta chain sequence. Its antigen remains unidentified. Assay: immunoSEQ multiplex PCR; the TCRdb copy retains only in-frame clones and omits some. The repertoire holds 2 million to 2.5 million clones, with over 85% as singletons. Recent vaccinations or acute infections were absent in the healthy HIV-negative adult donors. Researchers partitioned CD4+ cells into CD45RA+ naive and CD45RA-negative memory subsets. The data originate from a study of shared clonotypes between healthy human individuals. The CDR3 has 13 residues. V shed 7 bases and J shed 3 bases, with 10 bases lying between them. Germline V CDR1 and CDR2: MDHEN, SYDVKM. Study results and caveats: Sharing of clonotypes among donors was expected to vary with sequencing depth. Relative to memory subsets, naive subsets generally showed larger estimated richness.

This TCR derives from a young man in good health. Some clones in this sample may be carry-over from other donors' samples. The chain joins TRBV28 to TRBJ1-5; D is unclear. Material: naive CD4+ T cells from PBMCs. Subset here: CD45RA+ positively selected. The DNA for the CDR3 is TGTGCCAGCATAACAGCTTTCAATCAGCCCCAGCATTTT. The encoded protein is CASITAFNQPQHF.